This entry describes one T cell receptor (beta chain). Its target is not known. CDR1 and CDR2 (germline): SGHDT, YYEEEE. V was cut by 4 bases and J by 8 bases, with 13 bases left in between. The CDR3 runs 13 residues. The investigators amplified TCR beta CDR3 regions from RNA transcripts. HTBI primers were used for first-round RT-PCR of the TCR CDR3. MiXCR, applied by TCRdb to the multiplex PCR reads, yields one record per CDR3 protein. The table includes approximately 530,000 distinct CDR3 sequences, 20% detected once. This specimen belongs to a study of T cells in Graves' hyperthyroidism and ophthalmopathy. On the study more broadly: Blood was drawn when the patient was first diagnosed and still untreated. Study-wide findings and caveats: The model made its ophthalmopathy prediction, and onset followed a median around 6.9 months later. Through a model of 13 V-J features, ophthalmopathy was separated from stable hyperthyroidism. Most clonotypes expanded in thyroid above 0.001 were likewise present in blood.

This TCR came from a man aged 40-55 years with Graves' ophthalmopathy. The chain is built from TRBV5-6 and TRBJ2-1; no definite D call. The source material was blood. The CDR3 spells CASSQIGADEQFF. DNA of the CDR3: TGTGCCAGCAGCCAGATTGGTGCGGATGAGCAGTTCTTC. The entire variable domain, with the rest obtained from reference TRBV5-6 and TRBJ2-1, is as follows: DAGVTQSPTHLIKTRGQQVTLRCSPKSGHDTVSWYQQALGQGPQFIFQYYEEEERQRGNFPDRFSGHQFPNYSSELNVNALLLGDSALYLCASSQIGADEQFFGPGTRLTVL.